This TCR beta chain was sequenced for a study of T cells in Graves' hyperthyroidism and ophthalmopathy. For the study at large: Peripheral blood draws took place at initial diagnosis, ahead of any treatment. Study-level results: Ophthalmopathy cases were set apart from stable hyperthyroidism by a 13 V-J model.

V lost 1 base and J lost 0, with 13 bases in between. The germline V gene encodes CDR1 MDHEN and CDR2 SYDVKM. This CDR3 contains 17 residues. Researchers took RNA transcripts and amplified the TCR beta CDR3 regions from them. The HTBI primer set served for first-round RT-PCR of the TCR CDR3. TCRdb itself ran the multiplex PCR reads through MiXCR, one entry per CDR3 protein. The sample has more than 550,000 distinct CDR3 sequences, approximately 15% seen once. Stable Graves' hyperthyroidism denoted no ophthalmopathy progression over 18 months. Those with hyperthyroidism were 18 to 65 years old, newly diagnosed, and ill for under 2 months. Ten or more counts support this clonotype. Its antigen is unidentified.

The receptor was isolated from a man aged 45 to 65 with Graves' hyperthyroidism. The rearrangement uses TRBV28 and TRBJ2-4, with unresolved D. What was sequenced was blood. The CDR3 loop reads CASSLLRLRIAKNIQYF. DNA of the CDR3: TGTGCCAGCAGTTTATTAAGACTGCGTATAGCCAAAAACATTCAGTACTTC. Using reference TRBV28 and TRBJ2-4 for the parts outside the CDR3, the full variable domain is DVKVTQSSRYLVKRTGEKVFLECVQDMDHENMFWYRQDPGLGLRLIYFSYDVKMKEKGDIPEGYSVSREKKERFSLILESASTNQTSMYLCASSLLRLRIAKNIQYFGAGTRLSVL.